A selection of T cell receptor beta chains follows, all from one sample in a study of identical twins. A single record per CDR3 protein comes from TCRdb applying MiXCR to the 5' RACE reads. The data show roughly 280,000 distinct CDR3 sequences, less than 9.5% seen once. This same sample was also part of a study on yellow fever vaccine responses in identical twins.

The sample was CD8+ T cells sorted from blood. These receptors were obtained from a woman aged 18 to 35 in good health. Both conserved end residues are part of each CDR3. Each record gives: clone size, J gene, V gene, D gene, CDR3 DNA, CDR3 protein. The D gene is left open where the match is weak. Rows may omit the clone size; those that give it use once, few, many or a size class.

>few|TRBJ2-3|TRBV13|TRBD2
TGTGCCAGCAGCCCCGGGGGGGAGGGCACAGATACGCAGTATTTT
CASSPGGEGTDTQYF
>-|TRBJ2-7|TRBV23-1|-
TGCGCCAGCACTCTTGCAACGGGAAAGGAATACGAGCAGTACTTC
CASTLATGKEYEQYF
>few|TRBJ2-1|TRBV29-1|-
TGCAGCGTCCGTGACAGGGAGCTCGACGGGAGCTCCTACAATGAGCAGTTCTTC
CSVRDRELDGSSYNEQFF
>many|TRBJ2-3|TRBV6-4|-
TGTGCCAGCAGTGACTCGGGGCCGTGGTGCACAGATACGCAGTATTTT
CASSDSGPWCTDTQYF
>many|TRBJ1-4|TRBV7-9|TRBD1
TGTGCCAGCAGCTCTGGACAGGCGGGGCAGGAAAAACTGTTTTTT
CASSSGQAGQEKLFF
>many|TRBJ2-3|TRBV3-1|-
TGTGCCAGCAGCCAAGATTGGCCAGCGACTAGCACAGATACGCAGTATTTT
CASSQDWPATSTDTQYF
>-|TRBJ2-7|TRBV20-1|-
TGCAGTGCTAGACCTTCCACAGGGTGGAACTCCTACGAGCAGTACTTC
CSARPSTGWNSYEQYF
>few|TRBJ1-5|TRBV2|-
TGTGCCAGCAGTGAATCCCTTTTCACTTACGACCAAGTCGACCAGCCCCAGCATTTT
CASSESLFTYDQVDQPQHF
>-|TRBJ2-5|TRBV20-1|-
TGCAGTGCCGAGAGGGAACTGACTATGGAGACCCAGTACTTC
CSAERELTMETQYF
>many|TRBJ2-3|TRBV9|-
TGTGCCAGCAGCGAGGCCGTAGCGGACACAGATACGCAGTATTTT
CASSEAVADTDTQYF
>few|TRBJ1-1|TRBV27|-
TGTGCCAGTCATTTTAGGGGGAACACTGAAGCTTTCTTT
CASHFRGNTEAFF
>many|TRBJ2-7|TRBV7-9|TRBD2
TGTGCCAGCAGCCACGGGACTAGCGGCGAGCAGTACTTC
CASSHGTSGEQYF
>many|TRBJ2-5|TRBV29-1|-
TGCAGCGTTTTTGAAGAGACCCAGTACTTC
CSVFEETQYF
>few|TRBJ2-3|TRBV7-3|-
TGTGCCAGCAGCTCCTACAGCACAGATACGCAGTATTTT
CASSSYSTDTQYF
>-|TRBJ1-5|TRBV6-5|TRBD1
TGTGCCAGCACTTACCGACAGGGGTATCAGCCCCAGCATTTT
CASTYRQGYQPQHF
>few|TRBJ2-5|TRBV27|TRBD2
TGTGCCAGCAGGCCGGGACTAGCATACCAAGAGACCCAGTACTTC
CASRPGLAYQETQYF
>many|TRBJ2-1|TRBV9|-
TGTGCCAGCAGCGCTCTTACAGTCTCCTACAATGAGCAGTTCTTC
CASSALTVSYNEQFF
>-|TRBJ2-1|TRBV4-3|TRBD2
TGCGCCAGCAGCCAAGGGACTAGCGGGAGTATTTACAATGAGCAGTTCTTC
CASSQGTSGSIYNEQFF
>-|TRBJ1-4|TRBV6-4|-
TGTGCCAGCAGTAGCCCGGACCCACAGACTGGAAAACTGTTTTTT
CASSSPDPQTGKLFF
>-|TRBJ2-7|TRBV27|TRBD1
TGTGCCAGCAGTTCGAGTGGGGACAGCATCTACGAGCAGTACTTC
CASSSSGDSIYEQYF
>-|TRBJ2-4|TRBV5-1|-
TGCGCCAGCAGCTTGGCCTTGGGAGGACTAGCCAAAAACATTCAGTACTTC
CASSLALGGLAKNIQYF
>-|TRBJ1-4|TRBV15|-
TGTGCCACCAGCGAACAGGACGGGTTTGAAAAACTGTTTTTT
CATSEQDGFEKLFF
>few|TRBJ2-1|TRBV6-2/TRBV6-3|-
TGTGCCAGCAGTTATTCCGCGGATTACAATGAGCAGTTCTTC
CASSYSADYNEQFF
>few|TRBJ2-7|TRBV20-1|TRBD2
TGCAGTGCCCGGACTAGCGACTCCTACGAGCAGTACTTC
CSARTSDSYEQYF
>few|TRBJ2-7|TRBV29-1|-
TGCAGCGTTGAGGGCCAGGGTGGATACGAGCAGTACTTC
CSVEGQGGYEQYF
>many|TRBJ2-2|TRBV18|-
TGTGCCAGCTCACCGCCCGCCCCCGGGGAGCTGTTTTTT
CASSPPAPGELFF
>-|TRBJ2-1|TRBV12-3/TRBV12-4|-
TGTGCCAGCAGTTTTGCCAGGCTCTCCTACAATGAGCAGTTCTTC
CASSFARLSYNEQFF
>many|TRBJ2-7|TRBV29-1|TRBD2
TGCAGCGTTGATAGCGGGAGTTCCTACGAGCAGTACTTC
CSVDSGSSYEQYF
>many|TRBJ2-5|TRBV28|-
TGTGCCAGCAGTTTACGGACAGCCCAAGAGACCCAGTACTTC
CASSLRTAQETQYF
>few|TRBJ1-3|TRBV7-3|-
TGTGCCAGCAGCTTAGAAGCTGGAAACACCATATATTTT
CASSLEAGNTIYF
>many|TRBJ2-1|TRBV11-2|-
TGTGCCAGCAGCCTAACTAGCTACAATGAGCAGTTCTTC
CASSLTSYNEQFF
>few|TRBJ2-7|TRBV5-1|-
TGCGCCAGCAGCCAAATGGGGGTCTCCTACGAGCAGTACTTC
CASSQMGVSYEQYF
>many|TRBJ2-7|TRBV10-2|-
TGCGCCAGCAGTGAGGAAGGGGTGTATGGGTACGAGCAGTACTTC
CASSEEGVYGYEQYF
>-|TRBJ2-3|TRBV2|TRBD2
TGTGCCACAGGAGAAGATTCGGGACTAGCGGGGGTCTTGGGCACAGATACGCAGTATTTT
CATGEDSGLAGVLGTDTQYF
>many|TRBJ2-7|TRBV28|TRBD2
TGTGCCAGCAGTCCAGCGGGAGCGCGGTACGAGCAGTACTTC
CASSPAGARYEQYF
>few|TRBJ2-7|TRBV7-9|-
TGTGCCAGCAGCCCGCCGGGTGGCAGTCCCTACGAGCAGTACTTC
CASSPPGGSPYEQYF
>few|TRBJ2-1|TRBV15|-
TGTGCCACCAGCATACCCGGGACTCACTACAATGAGCAGTTCTTC
CATSIPGTHYNEQFF
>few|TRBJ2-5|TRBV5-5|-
TGTGCCAGCAACCGGATAGGGGATGGGCAAGAGACCCAGTACTTC
CASNRIGDGQETQYF
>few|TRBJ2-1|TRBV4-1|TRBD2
TGCGCCAGCAGCCTAGGGGGACTAGCGGTCTACAATGAGCAGTTCTTC
CASSLGGLAVYNEQFF
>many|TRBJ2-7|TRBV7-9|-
TGTGCCAGCAGTCTCGGTCGATACGAGCAGTACTTC
CASSLGRYEQYF
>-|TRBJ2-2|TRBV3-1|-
TGTGCCAGCAGCCCTTCGACTAGGACCGGGGAGCTGTTTTTT
CASSPSTRTGELFF
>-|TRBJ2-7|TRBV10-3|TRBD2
TGTGCCATCAGTGGGCTGAGTTCGGAGTATGGCGGGAGTATGGGCGGCGAGCAGTACTTC
CAISGLSSEYGGSMGGEQYF
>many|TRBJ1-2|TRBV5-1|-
TGCGCCAGCAGCTATAAAGGAAGACAGTATGGCTACACCTTC
CASSYKGRQYGYTF
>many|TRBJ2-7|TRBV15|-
TGTGCCACCAGCAGAGACAGGGGAGGTTCTGGCGAGCAGTACTTC
CATSRDRGGSGEQYF